A single sample gave rise to the 17 T cell receptor beta chains below, sequenced in a study of shared clonotypes between healthy human individuals. Naive CD8 cells lacked CD45RO, underwent positive selection for CCR7 and left out terminally differentiated effector memory CD45RA+ cells. Libraries were prepared by immunoSEQ multiplex PCR; TCRdb keeps only in-frame clonotypes and omits some of them. The sample includes a few million clones, approximately 92% of them seen just once. Sequenced: naive CD8+ T cells from PBMCs. The receptor source for this set is a man aged 18-30 years in good health. Some clones in this sample may be carry-over from other donors' samples.

The chain employs TRBV28 and TRBJ1-4, with D unresolved. The CDR3 is 16 residues long. Trimming left V 6 bases short and J 4 bases short, with 18 bases between. CDR1 MDHEN and CDR2 SYDVKM come from the germline V gene. For the CDR3, the DNA is TGTGCCAGCAGCCCAGTGTACGAGGTTCTTAATGAAAAACTGTTTTTT. It encodes CASSPVYEVLNEKLFF.

The rearrangement joins TRBV30 to TRBJ2-7, with D possibly matching TRBD1 (5 bases). Germline CDR1 and CDR2: GTSNPN and SVGIG (reference sequence). V shed 0 bases and J shed 4 bases, with 16 bases lying between them. This CDR3 comprises 15 residues. CDR3 DNA: TGTGCCTGGAGTGTACGACAGCCTCTCTCGTACGAGCAGTACTTC. As protein: CAWSVRQPLSYEQYF.

V is TRBV14 and J is TRBJ2-7; D not certain. Germline V gene sequence: CDR1 SGHDN, CDR2 FVKESK. The CDR3 sequence is 14 residues long. Between the trimmed V and J ends, which lost 3 bases and 0 bases, there was a span of 9 bases. The CDR3 region is CASSQLRSSYEQYF. Written as DNA, the CDR3 is TGTGCCAGCAGCCAGCTACGGAGCTCCTACGAGCAGTACTTC.

V gene TRBV11-1 combines with J gene TRBJ2-1; D ambiguous. This CDR3 is 15 amino acids long. V was shortened by 5 bases and J by 2 bases, with 13 bases between the two germline ends. CDR1 is SGHAT and CDR2 is FQDESV in the germline V gene (reference sequence). CDR3 amino acids: CASSPSQRPYNEQFF. CDR3 bases: TGTGCCAGCAGCCCGTCCCAGCGCCCCTACAATGAGCAGTTCTTC.

A word on this clone: The sample contains more than one DNA sequence encoding this CDR3. The chain links TRBV19 to TRBJ1-5, with 9 bases identical to TRBD1. V lost 6 bases to trimming and J lost 2 bases; unmatched junction nucleotides: 5. The germline V gene encodes CDR1 LNHDA and CDR2 SQIVND (reference sequence). This CDR3 contains 15 residues. CDR3 region: CASSMGQGGNQPQHF. CDR3 DNA: TGTGCCAGTAGCATGGGACAGGGCGGCAATCAGCCCCAGCATTTT.

V usage is TRBV27 and J usage is TRBJ2-7, with D perhaps TRBD1 (5 bases). Germline V CDR1 and CDR2: MNHEY, SMNVEV (reference sequence). CDR3 length: 14 amino acids. Trimming shortened V by 2 bases and J by 3 bases, and 11 bases separated the two germline ends. In nucleotides, the CDR3 is TGTGCCAGCAGTTTACTGGCAGGGCTCTACGAGCAGTACTTC. It is translated as CASSLLAGLYEQYF.

The V gene is TRBV6-5, the J gene TRBJ2-1; 8 bases align to TRBD1. V lost 4 bases, J lost 4 bases, and 6 bases stayed unmatched. Germline CDR1 and CDR2: MNHEY and SVGAGI. This CDR3 spans 15 amino acids. The chain's CDR3 is CASSSPGTGYNEQFF. The CDR3 bases are TGTGCCAGCAGTTCCCCCGGGACAGGTTACAATGAGCAGTTCTTC.

The J gene is TRBJ2-1, the V gene TRBV7-8, with 8 bases that match TRBD2. There are 17 residues in the CDR3. CDR1 is SGHVS, CDR2 FQNEAQ, per germline. The trim removed 3 bases at V and 1 base at J, leaving 8 bases unmatched. The CDR3 is CASSFTAGLGSYNEQFF. The CDR3 DNA follows: TGTGCCAGCAGCTTTACGGCGGGACTAGGGTCCTACAATGAGCAGTTCTTC. Together with reference TRBV7-8 and TRBJ2-1, the CDR3 gives the full variable domain: GAGVSQSPRYKVAKRGQDVALRCDPISGHVSLFWYQQALGQGPEFLTYFQNEAQLDKSGLPSDRFFAERPEGSVSTLKIQRTQQEDSAVYLCASSFTAGLGSYNEQFFGPGTRLTVL.

As for this clone: Other DNA sequences of this sample code for an identical CDR3. The gene calls are TRBV5-1 and TRBJ2-1; TRBD1 aligns across 8 bases. The CDR3 covers 16 residues. Germline V gene lookup returns CDR1 SGHRS and CDR2 YFSETQ. V shed 2 bases and J 1 base; nucleotides not matched to a gene: 5. CDR3 coding DNA: TGCGCCAGCAGCTTATTAACAGGGGGGTCCTACAATGAGCAGTTCTTC. It encodes CASSLLTGGSYNEQFF.

The chain uses TRBV27 and TRBJ1-5; TRBD1 is a possible D gene (6 bases). The CDR3 length is 14 residues. Trimming stripped 2 bases from V and 7 bases from J, with 12 bases between. Germline CDR1 reads MNHEY; CDR2 reads SMNVEV (reference sequence). For the CDR3, the DNA is TGTGCCAGCAGTTTAATTGGGGGCAGCCAGCCCCAGCATTTT. This codes for CASSLIGGSQPQHF.

Of note for this clone: The same CDR3 is also encoded by other DNA sequences in this sample. CDR3 bases: TGCAGCGTCAGGACAGCCTATGGCTACACCTTC. Translated, it gives CSVRTAYGYTF. The genes are TRBV29-1 and TRBJ1-2; a possible D gene is TRBD1 (6 bases). V dropped 6 bases and J dropped 4 bases, with 9 bases sitting between them. This CDR3 contains 11 residues. Germline V gene lookup returns CDR1 SQVTM and CDR2 ANQGSEA.

The chain combines TRBV29-1 with TRBJ2-1; D not resolved. There are 16 residues in the CDR3. V shed 1 base and J shed 0 bases, with 13 bases lying between them. Germline assignment: CDR1 SQVTM and CDR2 ANQGSEA. The DNA of the CDR3 is TGCAGCGTTGAAGGGCAGCCCAGGAGCTCCTACAATGAGCAGTTCTTC. It codes for CSVEGQPRSSYNEQFF.

The J gene is TRBJ1-5, the V gene TRBV28; TRBD1 aligns across 7 bases. The CDR3 is 14 amino acids. Trimming at V came to 5 bases and at J to 7 bases, leaving 8 bases not matched to a gene. Germline values: CDR1 MDHEN, CDR2 SYDVKM. DNA for the CDR3: TGTGCCAGCAGTAAATACAGGGGTGGCCAGCCCCAGCATTTT. This gives the protein CASSKYRGGQPQHF.

The chain employs TRBV11-2 and TRBJ1-2, with D possibly being TRBD1 (5 bases). Germline loops: CDR1 SGHAT, CDR2 FQNNGV. Trimming stripped 1 base from V and 4 bases from J, with 16 bases between. The CDR3 is 16 amino acids. This CDR3 reads CASSLGSTGTAYGYTF. The CDR3, as DNA: TGTGCCAGCAGCTTAGGTTCTACGGGGACGGCCTATGGCTACACCTTC.

This chain connects TRBV4-1 to TRBJ1-3, with D possibly TRBD1 on 5 matching bases. CDR3 length equals 16 residues. The germline CDR1 and CDR2 sequences are MGHRA and YSYEKL. The V gene lost 4 bases and the J gene lost 7 bases, with 20 bases spanning the gap. This CDR3 reads CASSPSPQGLSNTIYF. The CDR3 DNA follows: TGCGCCAGCAGCCCCAGCCCGCAGGGCCTCTCCAACACCATATATTTT.

This chain connects TRBV5-6 to TRBJ2-7, with 8 bases fitting TRBD2. After removal of 4 bases from V and 2 bases from J, the junction contained 8 bases not matched to a gene. This CDR3 has 15 residues. Per the germline V gene, CDR1 is SGHDT and CDR2 is YYEEEE. CDR3: CASSHSGLVTYEQYF. For the CDR3, the DNA is TGTGCCAGCAGCCATTCGGGACTAGTCACCTACGAGCAGTACTTC.

Only one count was recorded for this clone. The chain recombines TRBV5-1 with TRBJ2-7; the match to TRBD2 covers 8 bases. The CDR3 is 16 residues long. The J segment lost 5 bases and the V segment lost 2 bases, leaving 12 bases of the junction unmatched. Germline V lookup: CDR1 SGHRS, CDR2 YFSETQ. CDR3 residues: CASSLRDDGRADEQYF. The CDR3 bases are TGCGCCAGCAGCTTACGGGATGACGGGAGGGCCGACGAGCAGTACTTC.